This entry features one T cell receptor (beta chain) sequence. Its cognate antigen is unknown. The CDR3 length is 15 residues. With 0 bases removed from V and 6 bases from J, the gap between germline ends came to 14 bases. CDR1 and CDR2 (germline): LNHNV, YYDKDF (reference sequence). Only in-frame clones appear in the TCRdb table, and some are missing; sequencing was by immunoSEQ multiplex PCR. The sample yields 95,000 to 100,000 clones, less than 85% seen once. This entry belongs to a study of OX40 agonist ivuxolimab in advanced cancers. The study, taken as a whole, reports: Low clonal expansion, among the lowest seen, marked partial responders at 0.1-3.0 mg/kg.

Researchers took blood at baseline, on cycle 4 day 1, and on cycle 7 day 1. This TCR was sampled from an adult with an advanced solid tumor such as melanoma, head and neck, liver or kidney cancer. Specimen: CD4+ or CD8+ T cells sorted from blood, collected in a trial of the OX40 agonist ivuxolimab. This chain links TRBV15 with TRBJ1-1; the D gene is possibly TRBD1 (5 bases). This CDR3 is CATSRDQNGGAEAFF. CDR3 sequence (DNA): TGTGCCACCAGCAGAGATCAGAATGGAGGGGCTGAAGCTTTCTTT.